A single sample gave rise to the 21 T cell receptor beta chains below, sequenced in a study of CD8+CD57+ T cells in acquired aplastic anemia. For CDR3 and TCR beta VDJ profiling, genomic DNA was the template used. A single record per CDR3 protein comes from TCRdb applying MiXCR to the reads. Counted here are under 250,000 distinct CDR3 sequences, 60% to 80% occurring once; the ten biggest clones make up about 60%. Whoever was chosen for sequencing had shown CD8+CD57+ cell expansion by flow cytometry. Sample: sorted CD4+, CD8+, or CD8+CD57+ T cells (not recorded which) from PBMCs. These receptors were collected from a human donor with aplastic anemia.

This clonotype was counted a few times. CDR3 in amino acids: CASSLAAGNSPLHF. In DNA form, the CDR3 reads TGTGCCAGCAGCTTAGCGGCAGGGAATTCACCCCTCCACTTT. The V call is TRBV7-2, the J call TRBJ1-6, with D maybe TRBD1 (5 bases). V was trimmed by 0 bases and J by 7 bases, leaving 7 bases between them. CDR3 length: 14 residues. From germline, CDR1 is SGHTA and CDR2 FQGNSA.

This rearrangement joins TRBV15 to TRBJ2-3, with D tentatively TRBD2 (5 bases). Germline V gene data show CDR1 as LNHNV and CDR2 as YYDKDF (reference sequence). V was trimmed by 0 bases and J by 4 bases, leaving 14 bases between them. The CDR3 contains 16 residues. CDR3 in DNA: TGTGCCACCAGCAGAGAACTAGATGATGGGGCAGATACGCAGTATTTT. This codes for CATSRELDDGADTQYF.

CDR3 in DNA: TGCGCCAGCAGCTTGGGCAGTGGGAACACCGGGGAGCTGTTTTTT. Amino acid sequence: CASSLGSGNTGELFF. The rearrangement joins TRBV5-1 to TRBJ2-2, with D unresolved. Germline CDR1 and CDR2: SGHRS and YFSETQ. The CDR3 runs 15 residues. The V gene lost 0 bases and the J gene lost 1 base, with 7 bases spanning the gap.

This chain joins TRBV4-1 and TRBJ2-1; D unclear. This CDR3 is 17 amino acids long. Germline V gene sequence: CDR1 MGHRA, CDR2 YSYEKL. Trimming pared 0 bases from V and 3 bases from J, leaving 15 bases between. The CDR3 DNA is TGCGCCAGCAGCCAAGAGGAATTCTCCCAAAACTACAATGAGCAGTTCTTC. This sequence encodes CASSQEEFSQNYNEQFF.

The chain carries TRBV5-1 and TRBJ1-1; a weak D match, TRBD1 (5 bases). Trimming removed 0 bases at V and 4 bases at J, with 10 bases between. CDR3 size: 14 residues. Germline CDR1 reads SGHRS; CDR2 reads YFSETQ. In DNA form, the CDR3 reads TGCGCCAGCAGCTTGGCCGCAGGGAGCACTGAAGCTTTCTTT. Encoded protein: CASSLAAGSTEAFF.

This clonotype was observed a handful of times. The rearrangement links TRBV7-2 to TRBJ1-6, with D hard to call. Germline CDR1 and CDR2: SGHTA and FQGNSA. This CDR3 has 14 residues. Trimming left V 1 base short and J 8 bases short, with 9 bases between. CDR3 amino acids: CASSLVQLDSPLHF. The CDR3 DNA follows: TGTGCCAGCAGCTTAGTCCAGCTCGATTCACCCCTCCACTTT.

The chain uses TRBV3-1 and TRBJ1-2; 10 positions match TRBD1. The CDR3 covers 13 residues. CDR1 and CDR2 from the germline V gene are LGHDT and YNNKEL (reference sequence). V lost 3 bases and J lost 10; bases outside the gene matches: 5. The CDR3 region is CASSQGTGVAYTF. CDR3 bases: TGTGCCAGCAGCCAGGGGACAGGGGTTGCCTACACCTTC. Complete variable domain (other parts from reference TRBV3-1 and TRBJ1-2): DTAVSQTPKYLVTQMGNDKSIKCEQNLGHDTMYWYKQDSKKFLKIMFSYNNKELIINETVPNRFSPKSPDKAHLNLHINSLELGDSAVYFCASSQGTGVAYTFGSGTRLTVV.

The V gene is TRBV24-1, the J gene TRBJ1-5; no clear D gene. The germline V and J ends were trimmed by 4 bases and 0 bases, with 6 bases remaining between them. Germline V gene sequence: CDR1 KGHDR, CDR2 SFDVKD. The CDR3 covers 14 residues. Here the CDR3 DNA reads TGTGCCACCAGTGAGCTGGGTAGCAATCAGCCCCAGCATTTT. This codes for CATSELGSNQPQHF.

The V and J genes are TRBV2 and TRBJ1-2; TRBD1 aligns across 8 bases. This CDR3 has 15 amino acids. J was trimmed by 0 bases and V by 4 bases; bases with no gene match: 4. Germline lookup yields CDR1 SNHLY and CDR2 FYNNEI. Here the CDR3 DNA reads TGTGCCAGCAGTGCCGACAGGGGACCTAACTATGGCTACACCTTC. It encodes CASSADRGPNYGYTF. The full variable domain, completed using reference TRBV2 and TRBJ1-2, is EPEVTQTPSHQVTQMGQEVILRCVPISNHLYFYWYRQILGQKVEFLVSFYNNEISEKSEIFDDQFSVERPDGSNFTLKIRSTKLEDSAMYFCASSADRGPNYGYTFGSGTRLTVV.

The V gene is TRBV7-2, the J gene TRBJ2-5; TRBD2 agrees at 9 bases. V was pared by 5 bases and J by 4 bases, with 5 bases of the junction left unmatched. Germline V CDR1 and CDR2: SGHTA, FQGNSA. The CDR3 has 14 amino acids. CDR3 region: CASSKPTSGETQYF. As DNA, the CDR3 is TGTGCCAGCAGCAAACCGACTAGCGGAGAGACCCAGTACTTC.

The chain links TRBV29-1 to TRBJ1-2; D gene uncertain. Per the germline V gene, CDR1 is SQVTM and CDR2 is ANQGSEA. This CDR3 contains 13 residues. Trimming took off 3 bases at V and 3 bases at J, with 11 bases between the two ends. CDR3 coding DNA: TGCAGCGTTGATCGTAGCTACTACTATGGCTACACCTTC. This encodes CSVDRSYYYGYTF.

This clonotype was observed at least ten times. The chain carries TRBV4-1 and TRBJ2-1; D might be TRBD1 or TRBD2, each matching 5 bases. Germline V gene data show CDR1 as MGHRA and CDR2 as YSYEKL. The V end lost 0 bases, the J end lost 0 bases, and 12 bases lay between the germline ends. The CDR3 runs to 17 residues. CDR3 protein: CASSQEGPRSSYNEQFF. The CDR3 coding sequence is TGCGCCAGCAGCCAAGAGGGACCAAGGAGCTCCTACAATGAGCAGTTCTTC.

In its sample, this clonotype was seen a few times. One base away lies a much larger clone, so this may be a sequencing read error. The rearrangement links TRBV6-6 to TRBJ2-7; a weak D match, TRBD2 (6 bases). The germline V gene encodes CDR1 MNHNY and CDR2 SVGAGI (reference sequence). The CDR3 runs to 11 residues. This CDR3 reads CVSISGYEQYF. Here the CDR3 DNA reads TGTGTCAGCATTAGCGGCTACGAGCAGTACTTC.

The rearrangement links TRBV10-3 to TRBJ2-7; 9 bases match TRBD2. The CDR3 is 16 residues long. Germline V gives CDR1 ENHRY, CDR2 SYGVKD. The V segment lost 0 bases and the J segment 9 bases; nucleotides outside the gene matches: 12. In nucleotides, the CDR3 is TGTGCCATCAGTGAGTCTGGGACTAGCAGTGTAAAGGGGCAGTACTTC. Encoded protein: CAISESGTSSVKGQYF.

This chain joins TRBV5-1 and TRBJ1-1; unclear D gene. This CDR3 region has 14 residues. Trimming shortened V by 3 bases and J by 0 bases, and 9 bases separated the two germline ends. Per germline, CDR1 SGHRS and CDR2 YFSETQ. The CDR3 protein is CASSSESLNTEAFF. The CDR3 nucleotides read TGCGCCAGCAGCTCAGAGTCCTTGAACACTGAAGCTTTCTTT.

In DNA form, the CDR3 reads TGTGCCAGCAGCAAAAGCGGCAGCTCCTACAATGAGCAGTTCTTC. It codes for CASSKSGSSYNEQFF. J is TRBJ2-1 and V is TRBV7-6, with a tentative D call TRBD2 (5 bases). Germline lookup yields CDR1 SGHVS and CDR2 FNYEAQ. Trimming took off 5 bases at V and 0 bases at J, with 11 bases between the two ends. The CDR3 loop spans 15 amino acids.

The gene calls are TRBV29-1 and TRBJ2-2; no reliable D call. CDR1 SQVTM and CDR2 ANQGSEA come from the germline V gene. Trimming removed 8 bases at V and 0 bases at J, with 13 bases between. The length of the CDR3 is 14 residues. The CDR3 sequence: CSTDGQSNTGELFF. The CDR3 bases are TGCAGCACCGACGGCCAGTCGAACACCGGGGAGCTGTTTTTT.

The CDR3 protein is CSARTSGGTQYF. CDR3 sequence (DNA): TGCAGTGCTAGGACTAGCGGGGGTACGCAGTATTTT. This sequence joins TRBV20-1 and TRBJ2-3; 12 nucleotides align to TRBD2. The CDR3 is 12 amino acids. CDR1 DFQATT and CDR2 SNEGSKA come from the germline V gene (reference sequence). J gave up 8 bases and V 3 bases, and 0 bases lay outside the gene matches.

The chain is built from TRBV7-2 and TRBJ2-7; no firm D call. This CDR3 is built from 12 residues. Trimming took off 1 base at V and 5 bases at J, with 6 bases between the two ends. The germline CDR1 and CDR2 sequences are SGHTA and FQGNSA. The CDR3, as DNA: TGTGCCAGCAGCTTAGATGGTAACGAGCAGTACTTC. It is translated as CASSLDGNEQYF. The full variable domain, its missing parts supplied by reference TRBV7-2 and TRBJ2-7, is GAGVSQSPSNKVTEKGKDVELRCDPISGHTALYWYRQSLGQGLEFLIYFQGNSAPDKSGLPSDRFSAERTGGSVSTLTIQRTQQEDSAVYLCASSLDGNEQYFGPGTRLTVT.

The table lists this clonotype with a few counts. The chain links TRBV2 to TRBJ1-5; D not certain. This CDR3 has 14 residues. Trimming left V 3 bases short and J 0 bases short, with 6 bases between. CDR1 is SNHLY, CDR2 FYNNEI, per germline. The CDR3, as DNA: TGTGCCAGCAGTGATCTTTATAGCAATCAGCCCCAGCATTTT. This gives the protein CASSDLYSNQPQHF.

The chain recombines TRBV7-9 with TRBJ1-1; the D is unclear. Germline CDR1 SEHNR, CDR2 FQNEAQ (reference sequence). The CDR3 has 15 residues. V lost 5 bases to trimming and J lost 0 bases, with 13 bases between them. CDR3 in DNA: TGTGCCAGCAGCGGCGCCGGTCTAATGAACACTGAAGCTTTCTTT. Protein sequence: CASSGAGLMNTEAFF.